Presented here are 24 T cell receptor beta chains from one specimen sequenced in a study of beta chain features in type 1 diabetes. Study-wide findings and caveats: Moderately but significantly shorter TCRB CDR3s were found in Type 1 diabetes patients in all four CD4+ subsets.

TCRB transcripts that were expressed got sequenced, as all of the isolated RNA had been reverse transcribed. Using immunoSEQ multiplex PCR, the repertoire was profiled, and TCRdb retains in-frame clones only, with some absent. The sample shows 640,000 or so clones, roughly 12% of them seen only once. The antigens these receptors bind are not known. Material for sequencing was naive CD4+ T cells from blood. These receptors all come from a man younger than 35 with type 1 diabetes.

This clone was counted only a few times. CDR3 sequence: CASSPGTEAPGELFF. As DNA, the CDR3 is TGCGCCAGCAGCCCGGGTACAGAAGCCCCCGGGGAGCTGTTTTTT. The chain has TRBV4-1 and TRBJ2-2; D gene unclear. The ends were cut back, 4 bases at V and 6 bases at J, with 15 bases in the middle. The CDR3 has 15 amino acids. CDR1 and CDR2 from the germline V gene are MGHRA and YSYEKL.

The rearrangement joins TRBV7-9 to TRBJ1-2; 8 bases align to TRBD1. With V trimmed by 4 bases and J by 4 bases, 14 bases remained unmatched. This CDR3 region has 17 residues. Looked up from germline, CDR1 is SEHNR and CDR2 is FQNEAQ (reference sequence). CDR3 in amino acids: CASSSPEIPGQVYGYTF. In nucleotides, the CDR3 is TGTGCCAGCAGCTCACCAGAGATACCGGGACAGGTCTATGGCTACACCTTC.

The chain combines TRBV19 with TRBJ1-5, with no clear D. Trimming cost V 3 bases and J 4 bases, with 16 bases left between them. The CDR3 sequence is 16 residues long. CDR1 is LNHDA and CDR2 is SQIVND in the germline V gene (reference sequence). This chain's CDR3 is CASSMGMGRGNQPQHF. DNA of the CDR3: TGTGCCAGTAGTATGGGGATGGGCCGAGGGAATCAGCCCCAGCATTTT.

This clone was detected only a few times. The chain combines TRBV20-1 with TRBJ1-2, with 7 bases fitting TRBD1. The CDR3 contains 11 residues. Germline V lookup: CDR1 DFQATT, CDR2 SNEGSKA (reference sequence). The V gene end was trimmed by 6 bases and the J gene end by 8 bases; junction bases not matched to a gene: 6. The CDR3 loop is CSAFDRVGYTF. Here the CDR3 DNA reads TGCAGTGCCTTCGACAGGGTCGGCTACACCTTC.

A few counts support this clone. This chain links TRBV6-1 with TRBJ1-2; D unclear. Germline V CDR1 and CDR2: MNHNS, SASEGT. CDR3 length: 15 residues. V dropped 2 bases and J dropped 6 bases, with 16 bases sitting between them. The CDR3 sequence: CASSEWKRVKDGYTF. The CDR3 DNA follows: TGTGCCAGCAGTGAATGGAAACGGGTAAAGGATGGCTACACCTTC.

The chain couples TRBV14 to TRBJ2-2; no firm D call. The V gene's germline CDR1 is SGHDN and CDR2 FVKESK. The CDR3 has 11 amino acids. Trimming pared 0 bases from V and 9 bases from J, leaving 2 bases between. CDR3 in amino acids: CASSQERELFF. The CDR3 DNA reads TGTGCCAGCAGCCAAGAACGGGAGCTGTTTTTT.

Comment on this clone: The same CDR3 also results from other DNA sequences found in this sample. This chain links TRBV27 with TRBJ1-2; 8 bases are shared with TRBD1. Germline trimming cut 5 bases from V and 7 bases from J; bases unmatched to any gene: 6. This CDR3 is 13 amino acids long. The germline V gene encodes CDR1 MNHEY and CDR2 SMNVEV (reference sequence). In DNA form, the CDR3 reads TGTGCCAGCAGTCCCCAGGGGGCAGGTGGCTACACCTTC. Its protein product is CASSPQGAGGYTF.

The chain employs TRBV7-3 and TRBJ2-6; D gene ambiguous. The CDR3 length is 15 residues. Trimming left V 2 bases short and J 2 bases short, with 7 bases between. CDR1 and CDR2 from the germline V gene are SGHTA and FQGTGA. The CDR3 DNA reads as TGTGCCAGCAGCTTAGATGGGGCTGGGGCCAACGTCCTGACTTTC. Protein sequence: CASSLDGAGANVLTF.

This clone was seen more than once but under ten times. This chain connects TRBV29-1 to TRBJ2-7; D possibly uses TRBD1 or TRBD2 (7 bases each). The CDR3 extends over 13 amino acids. CDR1 and CDR2 (germline): SQVTM, ANQGSEA. Trimming cost V 5 bases and J 2 bases, with 13 bases left between them. CDR3 nucleotides: TGCAGCGTTCGACCAGGGGGGGCCTACGAGCAGTACTTC. This codes for CSVRPGGAYEQYF.

This chain connects TRBV10-2 to TRBJ1-2; 7 bases are shared with TRBD1. Losses at the gene ends were 6 bases for V and 5 bases for J; bases not matched to a gene: 6. The CDR3 extends over 13 amino acids. CDR1 is WSHSY and CDR2 is SAAADI in the germline V gene. For the CDR3, the DNA is TGCGCCAGCAGCGACGACAGGGAATATGGCTACACCTTC. Its translation: CASSDDREYGYTF.

This clone was counted only a few times. The V gene is TRBV30, the J gene TRBJ2-1, with 7 bases aligning to TRBD2. The CDR3 has 15 amino acids. V lost 3 bases and J lost 7; bases outside the gene matches: 12. Germline lookup yields CDR1 GTSNPN and CDR2 SVGIG (reference sequence). As DNA, the CDR3 is TGTGCCTGGAGAACTCAGCGGGGCGTAATTAATGAGCAGTTCTTC. Translating gives CAWRTQRGVINEQFF.

The chain is built from TRBV5-4 and TRBJ2-6; unclear D gene. V was shortened by 4 bases and J by 4 bases, with 12 bases between the two germline ends. The CDR3 is 15 residues long. The germline CDR1 and CDR2 sequences are SGHNT and YYREEE (reference sequence). CDR3 sequence reads: CASSGVLLGANVLTF. The DNA for the CDR3 is TGTGCCAGCAGCGGAGTCCTTCTCGGGGCCAACGTCCTGACTTTC. Full variable domain (remainder filled in from reference TRBV5-4 and TRBJ2-6): ETGVTQSPTHLIKTRGQQVTLRCSSQSGHNTVSWYQQALGQGPQFIFQYYREEENGRGNFPPRFSGLQFPNYSSELNVNALELDDSALYLCASSGVLLGANVLTFGAGSRLTVL.

This clone was seen a handful of times. The V and J genes are TRBV7-9 and TRBJ2-7; tentative D call: TRBD1 (5 bases). The CDR3 is 13 amino acids. V lost 2 bases and J lost 4, with 9 bases in between. Germline-derived CDR1 and CDR2 are SEHNR and FQNEAQ (reference sequence). CDR3 in DNA: TGTGCCAGCAGCTTACAGGGCAGGTACGAGCAGTACTTC. It specifies CASSLQGRYEQYF.

The chain combines TRBV7-2 with TRBJ2-1; D possibly corresponds to TRBD1 (6 bases). The V and J ends lost 5 bases and 10 bases respectively, with 18 bases between them. The CDR3 contains 14 residues. Germline CDR1 and CDR2: SGHTA and FQGNSA. CDR3 coding DNA: TGTGCCAGCAGCCCTAGGGAGTGGGACACGGAGCAGTTCTTC. Translated, it gives CASSPREWDTEQFF.

This clone was seen a few times. The chain couples TRBV6-5 to TRBJ2-1; D not resolved. V was shortened by 0 bases and J by 7 bases, with 10 bases between the two germline ends. The CDR3 runs 14 residues. CDR1 and CDR2 from the germline V gene are MNHEY and SVGAGI. The CDR3 is CASSYSYGENEQFF. DNA of the CDR3: TGTGCCAGCAGTTACTCGTACGGTGAAAATGAGCAGTTCTTC.

In its sample, this clone was seen a few times. This chain joins TRBV10-3 and TRBJ1-2; D possibly corresponds to TRBD1 (5 bases). CDR1 is ENHRY, CDR2 SYGVKD, per germline. CDR3 length: 12 residues. The V gene lost 11 bases and the J gene lost 7 bases, with 17 bases spanning the gap. CDR3 DNA sequence: TGTGCCCTTCAGGGAACTGTAGGTGGCTACACCTTC. Translating it yields CALQGTVGGYTF.

This clone was found a few times. The V gene is TRBV7-3, the J gene TRBJ1-2; D not certain. Germline CDR1 reads SGHTA; CDR2 reads FQGTGA. This CDR3 is built from 12 residues. The germline V and J ends were trimmed by 1 base and 8 bases, with 8 bases remaining between them. CDR3 region: CASSLNRRGYTF. The CDR3 DNA sequence: TGTGCCAGCAGCTTAAATAGGAGGGGCTACACCTTC. The full variable domain, its missing parts supplied by reference TRBV7-3 and TRBJ1-2, is GAGVSQTPSNKVTEKGKYVELRCDPISGHTALYWYRQSLGQGPEFLIYFQGTGAADDSGLPNDRFFAVRPEGSVSTLKIQRTERGDSAVYLCASSLNRRGYTFGSGTRLTVV.

This clone was seen a few times. This chain links TRBV5-6 with TRBJ2-3, with D unresolved. The CDR3 sequence is 14 residues long. Per germline, CDR1 SGHDT and CDR2 YYEEEE. The V end was cut by 4 bases, the J end by 1 base, with 10 bases between. DNA for the CDR3: TGTGCCAGCAGCCAAACGCCGGGCACAGATACGCAGTATTTT. Translating it yields CASSQTPGTDTQYF.

This sequence joins TRBV5-6 and TRBJ2-3, with D unclear. Germline lookup yields CDR1 SGHDT and CDR2 YYEEEE. Deletions cut 1 base from V and 2 bases from J, with 11 bases between. The CDR3 loop spans 15 amino acids. For the CDR3, the DNA is TGTGCCAGCAGCTTGCCTAGGACGTACACAGATACGCAGTATTTT. Residues: CASSLPRTYTDTQYF.

The chain links TRBV5-1 to TRBJ2-3; the D gene is possibly TRBD2 (6 bases). V lost 1 base and J lost 5, with 23 bases in between. Germline V CDR1 and CDR2: SGHRS, YFSETQ. The CDR3 covers 18 residues. The CDR3 region has the DNA TGCGCCAGCAGCTTGTGGGCTACGCCGGGGAGGACGAAAGATACGCAGTATTTT. It is translated as CASSLWATPGRTKDTQYF.

The CDR3 loop is CASSILSGAYNSPLHF. The CDR3 DNA follows: TGTGCCAGTAGTATTTTGTCGGGGGCCTATAATTCACCCCTCCACTTT. The genes are TRBV19 and TRBJ1-6; a possible D gene is TRBD1 (5 bases). V was clipped by 3 bases and J by 2 bases, with 11 bases between them. The CDR3 totals 16 residues. Germline CDR1 reads LNHDA; CDR2 reads SQIVND (reference sequence). The full variable domain, completed using reference TRBV19 and TRBJ1-6, is DGGITQSPKYLFRKEGQNVTLSCEQNLNHDAMYWYRQDPGQGLRLIYYSQIVNDFQKGDIAEGYSVSREKKESFPLTVTSAQKNPTAFYLCASSILSGAYNSPLHFGNGTRLTVT.

This clone was counted between two and nine times. The rearrangement joins TRBV10-3 to TRBJ1-5; D is undetermined. This CDR3 has 13 residues. Trimming stripped 0 bases from V and 5 bases from J, with 5 bases between. Germline values: CDR1 ENHRY, CDR2 SYGVKD. The CDR3 loop is CAISESEYQPQHF. Here the CDR3 DNA reads TGTGCCATCAGTGAGTCAGAGTATCAGCCCCAGCATTTT.

The V and J genes are TRBV5-1 and TRBJ1-2; no definite D call. This CDR3 comprises 14 residues. Per the germline V gene, CDR1 is SGHRS and CDR2 is YFSETQ. The V and J ends lost 0 bases and 4 bases respectively, with 10 bases between them. CDR3 amino acids: CASSLEETIYGYTF. In DNA form, the CDR3 reads TGCGCCAGCAGCTTGGAAGAGACAATCTATGGCTACACCTTC.

This clone was counted between two and nine times. The chain joins TRBV29-1 to TRBJ1-1; tentatively, D is TRBD1 (5 bases). The CDR3 totals 15 residues. V lost 5 bases and J lost 5, with 21 bases in between. From germline, CDR1 is SQVTM and CDR2 ANQGSEA. CDR3 region: CSVKGRRNEETEAFF. In nucleotides, the CDR3 is TGCAGCGTTAAGGGGCGCCGAAATGAGGAGACTGAAGCTTTCTTT.